A single sample is the source of the 15 T cell receptor beta chains below, sequenced in a study of spatial heterogeneity in lung cancer. TCRdb used MiXCR to reprocess the 5' RACE reads, holding one entry per CDR3 protein. The sample contains about 80,000 distinct CDR3 sequences, roughly 8% of which appear only once. Time point in this sample: sample taken at primary tumor resection. This specimen consisted of PBMCs, obtained at surgery. These receptors were taken from a male donor with early-stage non-small cell lung cancer.

On this clonotype: Being one base from a much bigger clone, this may be a read error. V is TRBV5-1 and J is TRBJ2-5; D possibly corresponds to TRBD2 (5 bases). The CDR3 has 14 residues. Germline CDR1 reads SGHRS; CDR2 reads YFSETQ. The CDR3 protein is CAGSSRGIQETQYF. As DNA, the CDR3 is TGCGCCGGCAGCAGCCGGGGAATTCAAGAGACCCAGTACTTC.

This clonotype was counted only a few times. V usage is TRBV19 and J usage is TRBJ1-1; D remains ambiguous. Trimming removed 2 bases at V and 2 bases at J, with 12 bases between. CDR1 is LNHDA and CDR2 is SQIVND in the germline V gene (reference sequence). This CDR3 has 15 residues. The CDR3 nucleotides read TGTGCCAGTAGTATAACGGTTATTGGAAACACTGAAGCTTTCTTT. Amino acid sequence: CASSITVIGNTEAFF.

This clonotype was counted many times. The chain carries TRBV27 and TRBJ1-1; D unclear. The germline V and J ends were trimmed by 2 bases and 3 bases, with 13 bases remaining between them. The germline gives CDR1 MNHEY, CDR2 SMNVEV (reference sequence). The CDR3 extends over 15 amino acids. The CDR3 DNA is TGTGCCAGCAGTTTACTAAACCGGTGGGACACTGAAGCTTTCTTT. It translates to CASSLLNRWDTEAFF.

This clonotype appeared many times. The chain joins TRBV29-1 to TRBJ2-7; 10 bases align to TRBD1. The CDR3 has 13 amino acids. V shed 6 bases, J shed 7 bases, and the junction held 9 bases outside the gene matches. The germline gives CDR1 SQVTM, CDR2 ANQGSEA. The CDR3 DNA is TGCAGCGTGAACCGGGACAGGGGCGGAGAGCAGTACTTC. Translation gives CSVNRDRGGEQYF.

This clonotype showed up many times. This chain connects TRBV6-6 to TRBJ1-1; D gene ambiguous. The germline gives CDR1 MNHNY, CDR2 SVGAGI (reference sequence). The CDR3 is 15 residues long. Deletions cut 5 bases from V and 0 bases from J, with 13 bases between. CDR3 sequence: CASSPERTVNTEAFF. The CDR3 region has the DNA TGTGCCAGCAGTCCCGAGCGGACTGTGAACACTGAAGCTTTCTTT.

The chain recombines TRBV27 with TRBJ2-7; no definite D call. CDR1 MNHEY and CDR2 SMNVEV come from the germline V gene (reference sequence). V was clipped by 6 bases and J by 7 bases, with 25 bases between them. This CDR3 is 16 amino acids long. The CDR3 sequence: CASSQMKTAILREQYF. The CDR3 DNA sequence: TGTGCCAGCAGCCAGATGAAGACGGCCATCCTACGGGAGCAGTACTTC.

At least ten counts were recorded for this clonotype. The V and J genes are TRBV10-3 and TRBJ1-4; D unclear. CDR1 and CDR2 from the germline V gene are ENHRY and SYGVKD. Trimming cost V 10 bases and J 6 bases, with 9 bases left between them. This CDR3 spans 11 amino acids. The CDR3: CATGEDEKLFF. The CDR3 DNA is TGTGCCACGGGAGAAGATGAAAAACTGTTTTTT.

The rearrangement links TRBV7-9 to TRBJ1-1; no reliable D call. Trimming cost V 3 bases and J 0 bases, with 8 bases left between them. CDR1 and CDR2 (germline): SEHNR, FQNEAQ (reference sequence). The CDR3 is made up of 14 amino acids. The CDR3 sequence: CASSLSKMNTEAFF. The CDR3, as DNA: TGTGCCAGCAGCTTGAGCAAAATGAACACTGAAGCTTTCTTT.

This clonotype was counted many times. V and J are TRBV3-1 and TRBJ2-7; tentative D call: TRBD1 (5 bases). CDR3 size: 15 residues. Trimming cost V 0 bases and J 5 bases, with 14 bases left between them. Per germline, CDR1 LGHDT and CDR2 YNNKEL (reference sequence). The chain's CDR3 is CASSQDRVGVDEQYF. The CDR3 nucleotides are TGTGCCAGCAGCCAAGACAGGGTTGGGGTGGACGAGCAGTACTTC.

This clonotype was detected many times. J is TRBJ2-3 and V is TRBV20-1; D is ambiguous. Looked up from germline, CDR1 is DFQATT and CDR2 is SNEGSKA (reference sequence). V was cut by 5 bases and J by 1 base, with 10 bases left in between. This CDR3 is 13 amino acids long. CDR3 loop: CSAFTPGTDTQYF. The DNA for the CDR3 is TGCAGTGCTTTCACACCCGGCACAGATACGCAGTATTTT.

The gene calls are TRBV5-4 and TRBJ1-4; 7 bases align to TRBD1. The CDR3 extends over 15 amino acids. The ends lost 4 bases at V and 8 bases at J; junction bases unmatched: 11. CDR1 and CDR2 from the germline V gene are SGHNT and YYREEE (reference sequence). The CDR3 DNA is TGTGCCAGCAGCCAATTTACCACAGGGGAGGAAAAACTGTTTTTT. This gives the protein CASSQFTTGEEKLFF.

This clonotype was observed a few times. This chain joins TRBV6-1 and TRBJ2-3; D is uncertain. The germline gives CDR1 MNHNS, CDR2 SASEGT. The CDR3 contains 15 residues. Trimming shortened V by 0 bases and J by 0 bases, and 7 bases separated the two germline ends. CDR3 residues: CASSEAGLSTDTQYF. The CDR3, as DNA: TGTGCCAGCAGTGAAGCCGGGCTAAGCACAGATACGCAGTATTTT.

This clonotype was seen many times. The V and J genes are TRBV20-1 and TRBJ1-5; the D gene is possibly TRBD1 (5 bases). Germline V lookup: CDR1 DFQATT, CDR2 SNEGSKA (reference sequence). The CDR3 extends over 13 amino acids. V dropped 3 bases and J dropped 2 bases, with 8 bases sitting between them. The CDR3 is CSARTVRNQPQHF. Written as DNA, the CDR3 is TGCAGTGCTAGGACAGTCCGCAATCAGCCCCAGCATTTT.

A single count supports this clonotype. A read error may be the cause here, since a much bigger clone is one base away. DNA for the CDR3: TGTGCCATCGGTGGCGGGAGGGTCAATGAGCAGTTCTTC. Protein product: CAIGGGRVNEQFF. This sequence joins TRBV10-3 and TRBJ2-1; 9 bases align to TRBD2. Germline CDR1 reads ENHRY; CDR2 reads SYGVKD. V was pared by 8 bases and J by 6 bases, with 5 bases of the junction left unmatched. The CDR3 spans 13 residues.

This clonotype was seen only a few times. The chain employs TRBV5-1 and TRBJ1-2; D may be TRBD1 (6 bases). Germline CDR1 reads SGHRS; CDR2 reads YFSETQ. Trimming shortened V by 4 bases and J by 0 bases, and 13 bases separated the two germline ends. The CDR3 contains 15 residues. The CDR3 loop is CASSKSTGSNYGYTF. The CDR3 nucleotides are TGCGCCAGCAGCAAATCGACAGGATCTAACTATGGCTACACCTTC.